Sequencing of this T cell receptor beta chain was carried out in a study of beta chain features in type 1 diabetes. The germline V gene has CDR1 SNHLY and CDR2 FYNNEI. This CDR3 is built from 15 residues. V lost 8 bases and J 0 bases, leaving 15 bases between the germline ends. cDNA synthesis used the whole RNA isolate, giving expressed TCRB sequences. The method was immunoSEQ multiplex PCR; TCRdb's version includes in-frame clones alone and lacks a portion of them. The table has 110,000 to 150,000 clones, 9% to 10% seen once. The source material was central memory CD4+ T cells from blood. The receptor was isolated from a middle-aged woman in good health. The chain recombines TRBV2 with TRBJ2-3, with a weak D call TRBD2 (6 bases). The CDR3 sequence is CASGEVGGSTDTQYF. The CDR3, as DNA: TGTGCCAGCGGGGAGGTGGGGGGAAGCACAGATACGCAGTATTTT.